This TCR beta chain was sequenced for a study of blood T cell repertoires in COVID-19. Study details: PBMCs, B-cell-depleted T cells, or T cells provided the cDNA or gDNA that made up the material.

V shed 4 bases and J 3 bases; nucleotides not matched to a gene: 3. The CDR3 runs 14 residues. Germline values: CDR1 SEHNR, CDR2 FQNEAQ (reference sequence). Produced via immunoSEQ multiplex PCR; TCRdb's table is partial and in-frame only. The sample holds 160,000 or so clones, about 83% seen once. Sequences were obtained from peripheral blood. The J gene is TRBJ2-5, the V gene TRBV7-9; 9 nucleotides match TRBD1. This receptor was taken from a woman in her seventies with COVID-19, enrolled during active disease. CDR3 region: CASSWGQGKETQYF. DNA for the CDR3: TGTGCCAGCAGCTGGGGACAGGGAAAAGAGACCCAGTACTTC.